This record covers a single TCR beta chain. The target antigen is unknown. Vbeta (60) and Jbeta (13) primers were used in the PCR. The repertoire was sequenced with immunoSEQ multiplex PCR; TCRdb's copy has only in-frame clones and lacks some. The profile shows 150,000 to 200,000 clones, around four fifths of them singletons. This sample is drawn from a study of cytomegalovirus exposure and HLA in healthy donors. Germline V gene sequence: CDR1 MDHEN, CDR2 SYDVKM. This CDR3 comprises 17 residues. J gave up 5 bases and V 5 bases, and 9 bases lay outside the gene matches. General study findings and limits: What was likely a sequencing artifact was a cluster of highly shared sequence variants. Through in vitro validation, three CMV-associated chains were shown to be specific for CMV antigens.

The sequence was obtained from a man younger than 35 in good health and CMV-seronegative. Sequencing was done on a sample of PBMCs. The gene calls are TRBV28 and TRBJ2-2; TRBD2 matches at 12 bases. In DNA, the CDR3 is TGTGCCAGCAGTCGAGCTAGCGGGGGGGCGTTGACCGGGGAGCTGTTTTTT. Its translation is CASSRASGGALTGELFF.